A selection of T cell receptor beta chains follows, all from one sample in a study of identical twins. TCRdb re-derived calls from the 5' RACE reads in MiXCR, one entry per CDR3 protein. This table has under 400,000 distinct CDR3 sequences, roughly 9% appearing once. Input material: naive T cells sorted from blood. The receptors come from a woman aged 50 to 60 in good health. Both conserved end residues are part of each CDR3. The order of the fields is CDR3 protein, CDR3 DNA, D gene, J gene, V gene, clone size. D genes are given only for firm matches. For some rows the clone size is stated as once, few or many, or as a class when expanded; others skip it.

CDR3: CASRTRTGGIQYF
DNA: TGTGCCAGCAGGACCAGAACAGGGGGAATTCAGTACTTC
D: TRBD1
J: TRBJ2-4
V: TRBV6-5
size: NA

CDR3: CSARSRGHPLQTQYF
DNA: TGCAGTGCTAGGTCCCGGGGCCATCCTTTACAGACCCAGTACTTC
D: NA
J: TRBJ2-5
V: TRBV20-1
size: few

CDR3: CASSLGISGGHEQFF
DNA: TGTGCCAGCAGCTTAGGGATTTCAGGAGGTCATGAGCAGTTCTTC
D: NA
J: TRBJ2-1
V: TRBV7-8
size: many

CDR3: CSARATEWATLYNEQFF
DNA: TGCAGTGCTAGAGCTACCGAGTGGGCCACGCTTTACAATGAGCAGTTCTTC
D: NA
J: TRBJ2-1
V: TRBV20-1
size: NA

CDR3: CSARDNNRGPWDTEAFF
DNA: TGCAGTGCTAGAGATAATAATAGGGGGCCTTGGGACACTGAAGCTTTCTTT
D: TRBD1
J: TRBJ1-1
V: TRBV20-1
size: few

CDR3: CASSLELGQETQYF
DNA: TGCGCCAGCAGCTTGGAGCTAGGCCAAGAGACCCAGTACTTC
D: NA
J: TRBJ2-5
V: TRBV5-1
size: few

CDR3: CASSPGQGNVQYF
DNA: TGCGCCAGCAGTCCGGGACAGGGGAATGTGCAGTACTTC
D: TRBD1
J: TRBJ2-7
V: TRBV10-1
size: NA

CDR3: CASSLGRGTGVADTQYF
DNA: TGTGCCAGCAGTCTCGGGCGCGGGACAGGGGTCGCAGATACGCAGTATTTT
D: TRBD1
J: TRBJ2-3
V: TRBV12-3/TRBV12-4
size: few

CDR3: CASSEAQGRRNEQFF
DNA: TGTGCCAGCAGTGAAGCGCAGGGACGAAGGAATGAGCAGTTCTTC
D: NA
J: TRBJ2-1
V: TRBV2
size: many

CDR3: CSVMSGLAQETQYF
DNA: TGCAGCGTTATGTCGGGCCTAGCTCAAGAGACCCAGTACTTC
D: NA
J: TRBJ2-5
V: TRBV29-1
size: many

CDR3: CASSLGEDEQFF
DNA: TGCGCCAGCAGCTTGGGAGAGGATGAGCAGTTCTTC
D: NA
J: TRBJ2-1
V: TRBV5-1
size: NA

CDR3: CASSHILAGRSLAYNEQFF
DNA: TGTGCCAGCAGCCACATCCTAGCGGGCAGGAGTCTAGCCTACAATGAGCAGTTCTTC
D: TRBD2
J: TRBJ2-1
V: TRBV3-1
size: many

CDR3: CATSPSGSYEQYF
DNA: TGTGCCACCAGTCCTAGCGGGAGCTACGAGCAGTACTTC
D: TRBD2
J: TRBJ2-7
V: TRBV24-1
size: many

CDR3: CASSPFPTGNYGYTF
DNA: TGTGCCAGCAGCCCTTTCCCGACAGGGAACTATGGCTACACCTTC
D: TRBD1
J: TRBJ1-2
V: TRBV12-3/TRBV12-4
size: few

CDR3: CSVEDGGYNEQFF
DNA: TGCAGCGTTGAAGATGGGGGCTACAATGAGCAGTTCTTC
D: NA
J: TRBJ2-1
V: TRBV29-1
size: few

CDR3: CASSQGWGTEAFF
DNA: TGTGCCAGCAGCCAGGGGTGGGGCACTGAAGCTTTCTTT
D: NA
J: TRBJ1-1
V: TRBV25-1
size: NA

CDR3: CASSNLADNEQFF
DNA: TGTGCCAGCAGTAACTTAGCGGACAATGAGCAGTTCTTC
D: NA
J: TRBJ2-1
V: TRBV6-4
size: NA

CDR3: CASSGGSGNTIYF
DNA: TGTGCCAGCAGCGGAGGGTCTGGAAACACCATATATTTT
D: NA
J: TRBJ1-3
V: TRBV7-9
size: few

CDR3: CASSVGPLGRVNTEAFF
DNA: TGTGCCAGCAGCGTAGGCCCTTTGGGACGGGTGAACACTGAAGCTTTCTTT
D: NA
J: TRBJ1-1
V: TRBV9
size: NA

CDR3: CASSQTGGLGSPLHF
DNA: TGTGCCAGCAGCCAAACAGGGGGTTTGGGTTCACCCCTCCACTTT
D: TRBD1
J: TRBJ1-6
V: TRBV3-1
size: NA